This T cell receptor beta chain is drawn from a study of cytomegalovirus exposure and HLA in healthy donors. Whole-study context: Within an early data release were roughly 83 million unique TCRs drawn from HLA-typed donors. Broader study findings: Immune exposure information available was restricted to CMV serostatus. Reportedly, fewer N-insertions than the roughly 700-donor mean appeared in an Asian-associated ancestry cluster in a later analysis.

This CDR3 contains 14 residues. Germline V gene sequence: CDR1 MDHEN, CDR2 SYDVKM. Trimming shortened V by 7 bases and J by 7 bases, and 17 bases separated the two germline ends. The primer mix had 60 Vbeta and 13 Jbeta primers. Here immunoSEQ multiplex PCR was the method, and the copy in TCRdb shows in-frame clones only, minus some. Of 110,000 to 150,000 clones listed, about 72% were seen once; the top ten hold approximately 2.1%. On this clone: Its antigen remains unknown.

The sample consisted of PBMCs. V usage is TRBV28 and J usage is TRBJ2-1, with D possibly being TRBD2 (5 bases). The TCR comes from a man in his forties or fifties in good health and CMV-seronegative. In DNA form, the CDR3 reads TGTGCCAGCACTAGCCCACCCCTGGGAAATGAGCAGTTCTTC. This sequence encodes CASTSPPLGNEQFF.